Following are 4 T cell receptor beta chains from one sample sequenced in a study of T cells after yellow fever vaccination. TCRdb analysed the 5' RACE reads with MiXCR anew, one entry per CDR3 protein. The sample has 400,000 to 450,000 distinct CDR3 sequences, around 20% seen once. The sample consisted of PBMCs, taken before the yellow fever booster vaccination. Every receptor here comes from a man between 18 and 29 years old who received the YFV17D yellow fever vaccine.

The CDR3 bases are TGTGCCAGCTCAAAGAACTCAGGACGATCCATGAACACTGAAGCTTTCTTT. It specifies CASSKNSGRSMNTEAFF. V is TRBV18 and J is TRBJ1-1, with D hard to call. Germline V gene data show CDR1 as KGHSH and CDR2 as LQKENI. V gave up 5 bases and J gave up 0 bases, with 19 bases separating them. This CDR3 contains 17 residues.

The chain links TRBV4-1 to TRBJ1-1, with D hard to call. Trimming removed 0 bases at V and 4 bases at J, with 6 bases between. CDR1 and CDR2 (germline): MGHRA, YSYEKL. The CDR3 runs 13 residues. CDR3 amino acids: CASSQEHGTEAFF. CDR3 bases: TGCGCCAGCAGCCAAGAACACGGCACTGAAGCTTTCTTT.

This clonotype was detected a few times. This rearrangement joins TRBV6-2 or TRBV6-3 to TRBJ2-5, with 9 bases fitting TRBD1. V shed 6 bases, J shed 5 bases, and the junction held 10 bases outside the gene matches. CDR1 and CDR2 (germline): MNHEY, SVGEGT. The CDR3 consists of 15 residues. The CDR3 bases are TGTGCCAGCAGACTCCCCGGGACAGGGTATGAGACCCAGTACTTC. Amino acids: CASRLPGTGYETQYF.

A few counts support this clonotype. The chain has TRBV5-1 and TRBJ2-2, with D possibly being TRBD1 (5 bases). Trimming took off 4 bases at V and 0 bases at J, with 13 bases between the two ends. Germline lookup yields CDR1 SGHRS and CDR2 YFSETQ. The CDR3 length is 16 residues. The CDR3 spells CASSVDQGANTGELFF. DNA of the CDR3: TGCGCCAGCAGCGTTGATCAGGGCGCGAACACCGGGGAGCTGTTTTTT.